What follows are 10 T cell receptor beta chains derived from one specimen sequenced in a study of blood T cell repertoires in COVID-19. Assay used: immunoSEQ multiplex PCR; TCRdb lists only in-frame clones, some missing. Of about 110,000 clones in the sample, roughly 80% were seen once. The material sequenced was peripheral blood. The receptors originated from a woman aged 55-75 years with acute or convalescent COVID-19.

The chain links TRBV5-6 to TRBJ2-2; no clear D. V shed 4 bases and J shed 5 bases, with 9 bases lying between them. The germline CDR1 and CDR2 sequences are SGHDT and YYEEEE. The CDR3 contains 13 residues. CDR3 loop: CASSPTGTGELFF. In DNA, the CDR3 is TGTGCCAGCAGCCCAACCGGGACCGGGGAGCTGTTTTTT.

The chain recombines TRBV3-1 (or the pseudogene TRBV3-2) with TRBJ2-2, with 8 bases identical to TRBD2. Trimming removed 3 bases from V and 4 bases from J; junction bases left unmatched: 4. The CDR3 runs to 15 residues. The germline V gene encodes CDR1 LGHDT and CDR2 YNNKEL (reference sequence). DNA of the CDR3: TGTGCCAGCAGCCAGTTGGCGGGAGGCACCGGGGAGCTGTTTTTT. It is translated as CASSQLAGGTGELFF.

A few counts support this clone. This sequence joins TRBV2 and TRBJ1-1; tentatively, D is TRBD1 (6 bases). The V and J ends lost 4 bases and 1 base respectively, with 10 bases between them. Germline V gene lookup returns CDR1 SNHLY and CDR2 FYNNEI. The CDR3 runs 14 residues. This CDR3 reads CASSAYRENTEAFF. DNA for the CDR3: TGTGCCAGCAGTGCCTACAGGGAGAACACTGAAGCTTTCTTT.

V gene TRBV28 combines with J gene TRBJ2-1; possibly TRBD2 for D (7 bases). Germline V CDR1 and CDR2: MDHEN, SYDVKM. Between the trimmed V and J ends, which lost 5 bases and 12 bases, there was a span of 23 bases. This CDR3 region has 15 residues. DNA for the CDR3: TGTGCCAGCAGTGTAGGGGGAGGGCCTGCTATGGGGCAGTTCTTC. Amino acid sequence: CASSVGGGPAMGQFF.

The rearrangement links TRBV3-1 (or the pseudogene TRBV3-2) to TRBJ2-7; D possibly corresponds to TRBD2 (7 bases). This CDR3 has 16 amino acids. V lost 3 bases and J lost 2, with 17 bases in between. Germline V CDR1 and CDR2: LGHDT, YNNKEL (reference sequence). The CDR3 loop is CASSQAGARLTYEQYF. In DNA, the CDR3 is TGTGCCAGCAGCCAGGCGGGGGCCCGACTAACCTACGAGCAGTACTTC.

The chain has TRBV28 and TRBJ2-5, with 7 bases lining up with TRBD2. This CDR3 region has 11 residues. V trimming: 8 bases; J trimming: 7 bases; junction bases outside the gene matches: 4. Germline loops: CDR1 MDHEN, CDR2 SYDVKM. The DNA of the CDR3 is TGTGCCAGCGGGTGGGGGGGGACCCAGTACTTC. As protein: CASGWGGTQYF.

V usage is TRBV7-9 and J usage is TRBJ2-7, with D uncertain. Germline assignment: CDR1 SEHNR and CDR2 FQNEAQ (reference sequence). The CDR3 is made up of 17 amino acids. V lost 5 bases and J 6 bases, leaving 26 bases between the germline ends. CDR3: CASSPPGWVFQDVEQYF. The CDR3 bases are TGTGCCAGCAGCCCCCCAGGTTGGGTCTTTCAAGATGTCGAGCAGTACTTC.

The chain recombines TRBV28 with TRBJ1-2; D remains unclear. V lost 11 bases and J 4 bases, leaving 20 bases between the germline ends. This CDR3 region has 14 residues. Per the germline V gene, CDR1 is MDHEN and CDR2 is SYDVKM. CDR3 bases: TGTGCCGTACGCGTCACCGCCTCCTTCTATGGCTACACCTTC. It translates to CAVRVTASFYGYTF.

The chain joins TRBV6-5 to TRBJ1-1, with 10 positions matching TRBD1. The trim removed 6 bases at V and 6 bases at J, leaving 4 bases unmatched. There are 13 residues in the CDR3. The germline V gene encodes CDR1 MNHEY and CDR2 SVGAGI. CDR3 sequence: CASRPGQGAEAFF. The CDR3 DNA reads TGTGCCAGCAGACCAGGACAGGGGGCTGAAGCTTTCTTT.

The CDR3 DNA sequence: TGTGCCAGCATATCCACAGGGGGCGATTTCGCTGGCTACACCTTC. Its protein product is CASISTGGDFAGYTF. The V call is TRBV28, the J call TRBJ1-2, with 9 bases identical to TRBD1. The J segment lost 7 bases and the V segment lost 7 bases, leaving 13 bases of the junction unmatched. The CDR3 is 15 residues long. Looked up from germline, CDR1 is MDHEN and CDR2 is SYDVKM.